Listed below are T cell receptor beta chains from one sample, sequenced in a study of blood T cells in healthy people across ages. TCRdb used MiXCR to reprocess the 5' RACE reads, holding one entry per CDR3 protein. The sample includes 1.5 million to 2 million distinct CDR3 sequences, roughly 28% of them seen just once. Sequenced: blood. The receptors originated from a woman aged 30 to 39 in good health. The CDR3 runs from the conserved cysteine through the conserved F or W. D genes are given only for firm matches. Only part of the rows carry a size: once, few, many, or a class if the clone is expanded.

CDR3 length	D gene	clone size	V gene	J gene	CDR3 protein	CDR3 DNA
14	NA	few	TRBV6-5	TRBJ1-1	CASTRGNRATEAFF	TGTGCCAGCACCCGAGGGAACAGGGCGACTGAAGCTTTCTTT
14	NA	NA	TRBV29-1	TRBJ1-2	CSAYRDTRGDGYTF	TGCAGCGCTTACCGGGACACTAGGGGGGATGGCTACACCTTC
16	TRBD2	few	TRBV6-6	TRBJ2-1	CASSYSRLAPYNEQFF	TGTGCCAGCAGTTACTCCCGACTAGCGCCATACAATGAGCAGTTCTTC
19	TRBD2	NA	TRBV29-1	TRBJ2-1	CSVVMRGRDSSGRVNEQFF	TGCAGCGTTGTTATGCGGGGGCGAGATTCTAGCGGGAGGGTCAATGAGCAGTTCTTC
15	TRBD2	NA	TRBV20-1	TRBJ2-7	CSATHKRGLADEQYF	TGCAGTGCAACCCACAAGAGGGGACTAGCGGACGAGCAGTACTTC
13	NA	NA	TRBV20-1	TRBJ2-5	CSAREPGQETQYF	TGCAGTGCTAGAGAACCAGGTCAAGAGACCCAGTACTTC
16	NA	once	TRBV6-1	TRBJ1-3	CASSPGPRFSGNTIYF	TGTGCCAGCAGCCCCGGGCCCCGATTTTCTGGAAACACCATATATTTT
16	TRBD2	many	TRBV20-1	TRBJ2-1	CSAQTGLASVGNEQFF	TGCAGTGCTCAAACCGGACTAGCCTCTGTCGGTAATGAGCAGTTCTTC
14	NA	NA	TRBV6-6	TRBJ2-5	CASSCARGQETQYF	TGTGCCAGCAGTTGCGCACGAGGCCAAGAGACCCAGTACTTC
12	NA	few	TRBV28	TRBJ2-7	CASRVFGYEQYF	TGTGCCAGCAGAGTGTTTGGGTACGAGCAGTACTTC
18	NA	few	TRBV12-5	TRBJ2-3	CASGPRTRAEVFTDTQYF	TGTGCTAGTGGTCCTCGCACTAGAGCGGAGGTTTTCACAGATACGCAGTATTTT
14	NA	NA	TRBV7-6	TRBJ2-3	CASSSFGVTDTQYF	TGTGCCAGCAGCTCCTTTGGGGTCACAGATACGCAGTATTTT
15	NA	many	TRBV12-3/TRBV12-4	TRBJ2-5	CASSLGGGTQETQYF	TGTGCCAGCAGTTTAGGCGGAGGTACCCAAGAGACCCAGTACTTC
17	TRBD1	NA	TRBV20-1	TRBJ1-4	CSARERDRGPSSEKRFF	TGCAGTGCTAGAGAAAGGGACAGGGGGCCAAGTAGTGAAAAACGGTTTTTT
16	TRBD2	few	TRBV5-6	TRBJ2-1	CASSYTGGGTYNEQFF	TGTGCCAGCAGCTACACCGGGGGGGGGACCTACAATGAGCAGTTCTTC
14	NA	NA	TRBV7-6	TRBJ2-7	CASSCSGPGTEQYF	TGTGCCAGCAGCTGTAGTGGCCCAGGGACCGAGCAGTACTTC
17	NA	NA	TRBV7-9	TRBJ2-2	CASSLGVFDRNTGELFF	TGTGCCAGCAGCTTAGGGGTTTTTGACAGGAATACCGGGGAGCTGTTTTTT
15	NA	NA	TRBV6-6	TRBJ2-1	CASSYTIRGNNEQFF	TGTGCCAGCAGTTACACCATTCGAGGTAACAATGAGCAGTTCTTC
15	NA	many	TRBV6-5	TRBJ2-1	CASSLDWSSYNEQFF	TGTGCCAGCAGTTTAGACTGGAGCTCCTACAATGAGCAGTTCTTC
17	TRBD2	few	TRBV4-1	TRBJ2-2	CASSQEELAGNTGELFF	TGCGCCAGCAGCCAAGAAGAACTAGCGGGGAACACCGGGGAGCTGTTTTTT
16	TRBD2	NA	TRBV10-3	TRBJ2-7	CAISESYAGGGDEQYF	TGTGCCATCAGTGAGTCCTACGCGGGGGGAGGGGACGAGCAGTACTTC
15	TRBD2	NA	TRBV2	TRBJ2-1	CASRGRLAGEETQFF	TGTGCCAGCAGGGGGAGACTAGCGGGAGAAGAGACCCAGTTCTTC
12	NA	NA	TRBV7-9	TRBJ2-1	CASSLPSDEQFF	TGTGCCAGCAGCTTACCTAGTGATGAGCAGTTCTTC
12	TRBD2	NA	TRBV5-1	TRBJ2-1	CASSYSGGRQFF	TGCGCCAGCAGCTATAGCGGGGGAAGGCAGTTCTTC
14	NA	NA	TRBV5-1	TRBJ2-5	CASSWGQGDETQYF	TGCGCCAGCAGCTGGGGGCAGGGCGACGAGACCCAGTACTTC
15	NA	NA	TRBV20-1	TRBJ2-3	CSARGTPRAPDTQYF	TGCAGTGCTAGAGGTACCCCCCGGGCACCAGATACGCAGTATTTT